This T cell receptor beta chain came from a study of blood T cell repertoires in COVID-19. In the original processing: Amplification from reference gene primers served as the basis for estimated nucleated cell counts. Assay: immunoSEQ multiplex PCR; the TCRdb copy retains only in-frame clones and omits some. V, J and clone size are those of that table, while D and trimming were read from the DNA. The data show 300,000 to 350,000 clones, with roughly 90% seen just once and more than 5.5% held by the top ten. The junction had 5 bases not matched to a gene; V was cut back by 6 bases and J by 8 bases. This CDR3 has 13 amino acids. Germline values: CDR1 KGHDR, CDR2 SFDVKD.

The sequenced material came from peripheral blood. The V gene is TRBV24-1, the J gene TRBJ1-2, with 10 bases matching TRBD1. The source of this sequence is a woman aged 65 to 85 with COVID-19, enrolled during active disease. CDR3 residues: CATSKTGGVGYTF. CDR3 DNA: TGTGCCACCAGTAAGACAGGGGGCGTGGGCTACACCTTC.